This TCR beta chain was retrieved from a study of cytomegalovirus exposure and HLA in healthy donors. Study information: The approximately 120 validation repertoires used the same platform as the roughly 670 first-cohort repertoires, a later analysis reported. Study-wide points: In vitro, three CMV-associated chains proved specific for CMV antigens. Rarity held for most TCR sequences, but there were some public TCRs that occurred in many donors. Cytomegalovirus association was assigned to approximately 160 TCR beta chains.

Method: immunoSEQ multiplex PCR; TCRdb's copy keeps in-frame clones and lacks some. The sample consists of over 110,000 clones, 80% to 90% of them appearing once. As concerns this clone: Its specificity is unknown.

CDR3 length: 16 residues. Germline CDR1 reads LGHNA; CDR2 reads YSLEER. The junction had 11 bases not matched to a gene; V was cut back by 4 bases and J by 6 bases. Sequenced sample: PBMCs. The rearrangement uses TRBV4-3 and TRBJ2-2; 7 positions match TRBD1. The receptor's source is a woman in her thirties in good health and CMV-seronegative. The CDR3 loop reads CASSLLSSTGAGELFF. In nucleotides, the CDR3 is TGCGCCAGCAGCCTCCTCTCCAGCACAGGGGCCGGGGAGCTGTTTTTT.